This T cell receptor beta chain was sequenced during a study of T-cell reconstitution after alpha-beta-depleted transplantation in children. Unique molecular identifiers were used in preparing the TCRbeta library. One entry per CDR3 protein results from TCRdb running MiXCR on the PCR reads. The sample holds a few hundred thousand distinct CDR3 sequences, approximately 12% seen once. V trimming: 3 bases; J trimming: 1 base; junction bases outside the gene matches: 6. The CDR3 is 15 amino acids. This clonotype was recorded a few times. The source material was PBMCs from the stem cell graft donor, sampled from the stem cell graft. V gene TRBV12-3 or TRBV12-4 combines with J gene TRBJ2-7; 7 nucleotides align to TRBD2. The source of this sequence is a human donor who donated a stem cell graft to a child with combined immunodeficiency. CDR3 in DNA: TGTGCCAGCAGTTTTGGGCCTAGCGGTTCCTACGAGCAGTACTTC. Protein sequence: CASSFGPSGSYEQYF.